The entry that follows covers one T cell receptor beta chain sequence. The V end lost 2 bases, the J end lost 7 bases, and 5 bases lay between the germline ends. The CDR3 totals 11 residues. Per the germline V gene, CDR1 is KGHSH and CDR2 is LQKENI. TCRdb itself ran the RT-PCR reads through MiXCR, one entry per CDR3 protein. The sample holds 800,000 to 1,000,000 distinct CDR3 sequences, roughly 17% seen once. This entry belongs to a study of patients and donors after allogeneic stem cell transplantation. The chain combines TRBV18 with TRBJ1-2; D gene uncertain. Material for sequencing was blood, either unsorted or a sorted T cell fraction (not recorded which). The source of this sequence is a human donor who was either an allogeneic HSCT recipient or a stem cell or donor lymphocyte infusion donor (not recorded which). It is not recorded whose cells these are; they may come from a transplant donor. CDR3 nucleotide sequence: TGTGCCAGCTCACCAAGCACTGGCTACACCTTC. Its translation: CASSPSTGYTF.